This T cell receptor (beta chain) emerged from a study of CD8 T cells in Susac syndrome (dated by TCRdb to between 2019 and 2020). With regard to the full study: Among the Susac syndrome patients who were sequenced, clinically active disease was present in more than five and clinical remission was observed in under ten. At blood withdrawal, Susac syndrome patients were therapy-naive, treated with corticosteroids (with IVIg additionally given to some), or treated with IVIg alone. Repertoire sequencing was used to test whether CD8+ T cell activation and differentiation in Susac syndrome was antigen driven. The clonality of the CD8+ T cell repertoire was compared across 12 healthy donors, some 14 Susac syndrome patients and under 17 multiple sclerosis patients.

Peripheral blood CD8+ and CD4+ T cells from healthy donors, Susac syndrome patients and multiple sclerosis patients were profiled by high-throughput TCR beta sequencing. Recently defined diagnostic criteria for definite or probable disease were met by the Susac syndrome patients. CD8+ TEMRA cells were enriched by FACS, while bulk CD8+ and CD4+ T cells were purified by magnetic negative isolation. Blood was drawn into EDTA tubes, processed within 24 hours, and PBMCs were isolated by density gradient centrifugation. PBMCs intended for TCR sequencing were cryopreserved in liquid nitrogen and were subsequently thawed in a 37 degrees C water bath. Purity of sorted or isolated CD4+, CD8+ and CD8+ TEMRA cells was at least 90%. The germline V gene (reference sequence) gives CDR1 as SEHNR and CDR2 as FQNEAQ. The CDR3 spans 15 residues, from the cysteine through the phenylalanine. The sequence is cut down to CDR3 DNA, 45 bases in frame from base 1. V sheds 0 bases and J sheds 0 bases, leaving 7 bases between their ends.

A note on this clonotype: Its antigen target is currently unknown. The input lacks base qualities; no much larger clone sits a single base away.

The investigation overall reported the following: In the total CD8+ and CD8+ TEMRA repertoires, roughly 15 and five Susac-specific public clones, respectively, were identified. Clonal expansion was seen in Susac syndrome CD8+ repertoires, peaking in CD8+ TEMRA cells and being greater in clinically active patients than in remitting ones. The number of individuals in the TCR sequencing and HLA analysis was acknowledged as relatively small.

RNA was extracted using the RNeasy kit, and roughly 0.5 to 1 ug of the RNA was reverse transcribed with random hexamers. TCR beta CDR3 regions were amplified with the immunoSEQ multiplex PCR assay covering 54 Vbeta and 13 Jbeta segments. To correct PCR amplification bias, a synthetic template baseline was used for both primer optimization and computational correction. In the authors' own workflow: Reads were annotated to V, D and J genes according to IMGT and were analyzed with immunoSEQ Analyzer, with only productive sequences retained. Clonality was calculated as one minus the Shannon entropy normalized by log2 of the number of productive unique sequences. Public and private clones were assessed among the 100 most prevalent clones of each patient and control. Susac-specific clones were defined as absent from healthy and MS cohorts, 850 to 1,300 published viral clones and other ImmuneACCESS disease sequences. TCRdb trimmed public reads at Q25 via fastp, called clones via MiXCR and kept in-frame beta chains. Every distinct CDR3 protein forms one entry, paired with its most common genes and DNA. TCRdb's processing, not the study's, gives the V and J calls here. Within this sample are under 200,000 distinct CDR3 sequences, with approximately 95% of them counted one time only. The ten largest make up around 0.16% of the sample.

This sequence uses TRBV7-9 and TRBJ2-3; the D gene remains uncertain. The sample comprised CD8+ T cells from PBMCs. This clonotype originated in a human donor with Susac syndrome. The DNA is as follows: TGTGCCAGCAGCTTAGCAGCGCCTAGCACAGATACGCAGTATTTT. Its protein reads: CASSLAAPSTDTQYF.